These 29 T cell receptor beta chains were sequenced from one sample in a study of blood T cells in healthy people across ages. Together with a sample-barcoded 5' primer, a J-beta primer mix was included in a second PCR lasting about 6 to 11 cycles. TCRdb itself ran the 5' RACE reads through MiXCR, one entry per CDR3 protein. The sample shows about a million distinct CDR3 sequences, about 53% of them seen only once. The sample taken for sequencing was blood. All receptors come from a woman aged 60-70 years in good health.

In DNA form, the CDR3 reads TGTGCCAGCAGGTTTCTGGGGGGCGGAGGCTACACCTTC. Protein sequence: CASRFLGGGGYTF. V is TRBV27 and J is TRBJ1-2, with D possibly matching TRBD1 (6 bases). The CDR3 contains 13 residues. V shed 6 bases and J shed 8 bases, with 16 bases lying between them. Germline V gives CDR1 MNHEY, CDR2 SMNVEV (reference sequence).

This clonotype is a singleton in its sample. The CDR3: CASSGGSPEAFF. In nucleotides, the CDR3 is TGTGCCAGCAGCGGGGGGTCACCCGAAGCTTTCTTT. This rearrangement joins TRBV7-2 to TRBJ1-1; D possibly corresponds to TRBD1 (5 bases). The V gene lost 5 bases and the J gene lost 8 bases, with 12 bases spanning the gap. Germline CDR1 is SGHTA and CDR2 is FQGNSA. This CDR3 is 12 amino acids long.

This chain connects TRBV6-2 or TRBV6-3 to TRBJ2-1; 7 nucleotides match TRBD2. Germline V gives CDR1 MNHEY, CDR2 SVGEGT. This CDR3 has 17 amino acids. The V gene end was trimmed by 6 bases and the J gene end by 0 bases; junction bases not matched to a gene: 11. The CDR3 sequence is CASSLGSGSRSYNEQFF. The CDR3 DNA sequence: TGTGCCAGCAGCCTGGGTAGCGGGTCCCGCTCCTACAATGAGCAGTTCTTC.

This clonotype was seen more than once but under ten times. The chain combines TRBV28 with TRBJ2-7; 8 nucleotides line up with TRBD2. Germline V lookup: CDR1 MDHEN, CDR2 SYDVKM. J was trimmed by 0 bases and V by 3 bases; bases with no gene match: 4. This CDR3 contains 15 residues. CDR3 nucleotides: TGTGCCAGCAGTTTTCGCGGGAGGCCCTCCTACGAGCAGTACTTC. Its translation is CASSFRGRPSYEQYF.

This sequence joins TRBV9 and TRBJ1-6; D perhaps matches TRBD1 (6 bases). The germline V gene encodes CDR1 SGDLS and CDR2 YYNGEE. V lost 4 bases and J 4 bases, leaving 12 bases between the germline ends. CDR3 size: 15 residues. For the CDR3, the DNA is TGTGCCAGCAGCTACACTCAGGGGTATAATTCACCCCTCCACTTT. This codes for CASSYTQGYNSPLHF.

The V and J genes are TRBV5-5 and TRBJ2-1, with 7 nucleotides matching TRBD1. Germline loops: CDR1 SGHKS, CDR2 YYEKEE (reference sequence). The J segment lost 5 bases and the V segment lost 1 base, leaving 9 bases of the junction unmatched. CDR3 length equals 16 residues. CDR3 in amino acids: CASSLRLGTADNEQFF. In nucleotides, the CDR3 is TGTGCCAGCAGCTTGAGGCTAGGGACAGCGGACAATGAGCAGTTCTTC.

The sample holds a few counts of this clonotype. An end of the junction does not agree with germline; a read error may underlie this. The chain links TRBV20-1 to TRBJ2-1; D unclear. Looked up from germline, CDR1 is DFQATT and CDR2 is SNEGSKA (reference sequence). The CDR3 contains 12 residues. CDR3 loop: CSAEGSDNEQYF. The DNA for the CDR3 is TGCAGTGCTGAAGGGTCCGACAATGAGCAGTATTTC.

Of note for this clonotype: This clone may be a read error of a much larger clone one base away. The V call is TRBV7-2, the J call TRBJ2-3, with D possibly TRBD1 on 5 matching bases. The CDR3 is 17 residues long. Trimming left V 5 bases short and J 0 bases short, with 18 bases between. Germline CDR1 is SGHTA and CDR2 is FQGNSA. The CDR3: CASSVSLRTPSTDTQYF. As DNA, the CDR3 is TGTGCCAGCAGCGTCTCGCTTAGGACACCTAGCACAGATACGCAGTATTTT.

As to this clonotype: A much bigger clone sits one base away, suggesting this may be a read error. The CDR3 DNA reads as TGCGCCAGCAGCCAAGGTGGCGGAACCTACGAGCAGTTCTTC. Translation: CASSQGGGTYEQFF. The chain recombines TRBV4-3 with TRBJ2-1, with unresolved D. Trimming removed 1 base at V and 10 bases at J, with 14 bases between. Germline lookup yields CDR1 LGHNA and CDR2 YSLEER. The CDR3 runs to 14 residues.

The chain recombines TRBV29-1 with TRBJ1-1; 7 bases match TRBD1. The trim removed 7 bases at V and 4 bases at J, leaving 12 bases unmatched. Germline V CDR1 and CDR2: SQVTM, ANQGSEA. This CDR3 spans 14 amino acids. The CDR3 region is CSALGGQVGTEAFF. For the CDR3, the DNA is TGCAGCGCCTTAGGGGGCCAGGTGGGCACTGAAGCTTTCTTT.

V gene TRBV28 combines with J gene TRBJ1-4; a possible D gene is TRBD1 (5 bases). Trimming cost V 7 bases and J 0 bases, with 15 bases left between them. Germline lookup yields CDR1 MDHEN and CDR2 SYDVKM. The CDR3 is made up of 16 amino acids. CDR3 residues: CASTPWGEATNEKLFF. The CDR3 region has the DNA TGTGCCAGCACCCCCTGGGGCGAAGCAACTAATGAAAAACTGTTTTTT.

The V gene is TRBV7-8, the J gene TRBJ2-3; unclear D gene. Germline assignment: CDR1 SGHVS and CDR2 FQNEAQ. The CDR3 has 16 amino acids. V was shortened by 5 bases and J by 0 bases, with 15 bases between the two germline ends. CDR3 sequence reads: CASSLWTYLSTDTQYF. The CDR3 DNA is TGTGCCAGCAGCCTCTGGACCTACCTTAGCACAGATACGCAGTATTTT.

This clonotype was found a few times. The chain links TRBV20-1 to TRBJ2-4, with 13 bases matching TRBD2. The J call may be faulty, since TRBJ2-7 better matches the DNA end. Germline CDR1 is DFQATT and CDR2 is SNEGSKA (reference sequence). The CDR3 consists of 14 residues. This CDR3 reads CSANPGTSGDEQYF. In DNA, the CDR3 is TGCAGTGCTAACCCCGGGACTAGCGGGGACGAGCAGTACTTC.

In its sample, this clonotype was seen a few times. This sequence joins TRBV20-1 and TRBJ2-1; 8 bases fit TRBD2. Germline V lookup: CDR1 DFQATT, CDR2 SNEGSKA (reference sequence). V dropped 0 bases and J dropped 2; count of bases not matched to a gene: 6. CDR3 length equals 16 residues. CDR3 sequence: CSARDSGAGAYNEQFF. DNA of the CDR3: TGCAGTGCTAGAGATTCAGGAGCGGGAGCCTACAATGAGCAGTTCTTC.

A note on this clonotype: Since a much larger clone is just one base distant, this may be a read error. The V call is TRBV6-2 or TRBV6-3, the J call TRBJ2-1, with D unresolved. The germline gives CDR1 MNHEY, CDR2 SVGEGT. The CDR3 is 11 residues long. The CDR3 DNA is TGTGCCAGCAGTTACTACTATGAGCAGTTCTTC. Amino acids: CASSYYYEQFF.

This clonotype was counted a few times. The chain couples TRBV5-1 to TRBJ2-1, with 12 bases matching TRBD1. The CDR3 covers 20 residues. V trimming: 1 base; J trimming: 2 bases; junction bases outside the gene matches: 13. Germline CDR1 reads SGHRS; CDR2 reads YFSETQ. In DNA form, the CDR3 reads TGCGCCAGCAGCTTGTCAGGGACAGGGGGCGTCCAATTTACCTACAATGAGCAGTTCTTC. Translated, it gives CASSLSGTGGVQFTYNEQFF.

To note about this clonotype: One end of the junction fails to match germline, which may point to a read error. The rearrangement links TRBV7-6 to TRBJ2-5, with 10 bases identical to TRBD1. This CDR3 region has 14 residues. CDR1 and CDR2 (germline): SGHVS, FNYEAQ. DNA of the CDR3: TGTGCCAGCAGTTTAGGACAGGGGGGTGGAGAGCAGTACTTC. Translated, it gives CASSLGQGGGEQYF.

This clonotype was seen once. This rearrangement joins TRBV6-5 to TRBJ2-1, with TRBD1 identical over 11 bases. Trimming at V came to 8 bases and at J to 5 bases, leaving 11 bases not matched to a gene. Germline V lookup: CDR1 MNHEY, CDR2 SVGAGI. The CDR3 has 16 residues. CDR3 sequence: CASGPRAGQGDNEQFF. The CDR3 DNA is TGTGCCAGCGGTCCTCGGGCGGGACAGGGGGACAATGAGCAGTTCTTC.

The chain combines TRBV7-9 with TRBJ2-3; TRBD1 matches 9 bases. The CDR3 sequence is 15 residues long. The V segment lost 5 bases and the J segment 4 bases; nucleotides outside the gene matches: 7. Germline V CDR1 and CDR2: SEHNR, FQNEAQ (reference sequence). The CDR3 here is CASSPRTGVADTQYF. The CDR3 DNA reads TGTGCCAGCAGCCCCCGGACAGGGGTAGCAGATACGCAGTATTTT.

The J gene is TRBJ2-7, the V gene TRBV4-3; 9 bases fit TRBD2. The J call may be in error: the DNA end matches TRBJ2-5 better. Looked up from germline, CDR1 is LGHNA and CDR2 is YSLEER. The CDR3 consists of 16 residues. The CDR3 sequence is CASSQEAGGLGETQYF. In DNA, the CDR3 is TGCGCCAGCAGCCAGGAAGCGGGGGGATTAGGAGAGACCCAGTACTTC.

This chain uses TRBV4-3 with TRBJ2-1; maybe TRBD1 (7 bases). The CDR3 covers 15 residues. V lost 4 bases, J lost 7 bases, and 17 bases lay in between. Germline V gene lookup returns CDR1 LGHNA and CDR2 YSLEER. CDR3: CASSPSWQGGNEQFF. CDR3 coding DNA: TGCGCCAGCAGCCCTAGTTGGCAGGGGGGTAATGAGCAGTTCTTC.

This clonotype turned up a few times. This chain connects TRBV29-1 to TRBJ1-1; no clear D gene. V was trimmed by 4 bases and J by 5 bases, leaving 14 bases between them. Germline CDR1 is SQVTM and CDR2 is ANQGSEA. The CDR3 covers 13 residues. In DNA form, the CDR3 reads TGCAGCGTTGCGGCCCGGGGTGGTACTGAAGCTTTCTTT. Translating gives CSVAARGGTEAFF.

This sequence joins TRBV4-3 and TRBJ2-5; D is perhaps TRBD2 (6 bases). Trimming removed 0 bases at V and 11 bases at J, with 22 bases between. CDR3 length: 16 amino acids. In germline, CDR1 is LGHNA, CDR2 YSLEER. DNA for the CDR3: TGCGCCAGCAGCCAAGATCTGACTAGGAGTACGTCTGAGCAGTACTTC. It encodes CASSQDLTRSTSEQYF.

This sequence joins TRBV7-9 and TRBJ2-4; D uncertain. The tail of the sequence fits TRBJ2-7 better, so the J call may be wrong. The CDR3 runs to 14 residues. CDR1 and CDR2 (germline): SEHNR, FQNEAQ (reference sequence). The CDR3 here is CASSLAPHTYEQYF. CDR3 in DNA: TGTGCCAGCAGCTTAGCGCCTCATACCTACGAGCAGTACTTC.

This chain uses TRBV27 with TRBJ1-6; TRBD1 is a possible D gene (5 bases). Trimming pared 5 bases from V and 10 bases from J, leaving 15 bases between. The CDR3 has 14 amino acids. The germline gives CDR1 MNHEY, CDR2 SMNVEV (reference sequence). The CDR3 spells CASSPDSVGSPLHF. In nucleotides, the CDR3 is TGTGCCAGCAGTCCTGACAGTGTAGGCTCACCCCTCCACTTT.

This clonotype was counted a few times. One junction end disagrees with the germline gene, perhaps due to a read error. The DNA of the CDR3 is TGTGCCAGCAGCTTATCCTCTAATTCACCCCTCCACTTT. It specifies CASSLSSNSPLHF. The chain carries TRBV7-6 and TRBJ1-6; D remains ambiguous. The germline V gene encodes CDR1 SGHVS and CDR2 FNYEAQ. This CDR3 is 13 amino acids long. Full variable domain (missing parts from reference TRBV7-6 and TRBJ1-6): GAGVSQSPRYKVTKRGQDVALRCDPISGHVSLYWYRQALGQGPEFLTYFNYEAQQDKSGLPNDRFSAERPEGSISTLTIQRTEQRDSAMYRCASSLSSNSPLHFGNGTRLTVT.

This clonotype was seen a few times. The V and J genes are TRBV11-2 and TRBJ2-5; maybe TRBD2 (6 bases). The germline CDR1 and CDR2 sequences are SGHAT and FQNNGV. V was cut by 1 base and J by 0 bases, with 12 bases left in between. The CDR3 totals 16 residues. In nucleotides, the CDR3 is TGTGCCAGCAGCTTAGGGGGGGTGGGCTACCAAGAGACCCAGTACTTC. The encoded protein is CASSLGGVGYQETQYF.

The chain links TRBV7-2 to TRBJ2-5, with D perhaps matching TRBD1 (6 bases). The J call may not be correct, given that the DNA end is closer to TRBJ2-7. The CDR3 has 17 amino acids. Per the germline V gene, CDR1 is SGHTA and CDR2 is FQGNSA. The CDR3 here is CASSSVGGTGDGYEQYF. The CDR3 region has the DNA TGTGCCAGCAGCTCGGTAGGGGGAACCGGAGACGGGTACGAGCAGTACTTC.

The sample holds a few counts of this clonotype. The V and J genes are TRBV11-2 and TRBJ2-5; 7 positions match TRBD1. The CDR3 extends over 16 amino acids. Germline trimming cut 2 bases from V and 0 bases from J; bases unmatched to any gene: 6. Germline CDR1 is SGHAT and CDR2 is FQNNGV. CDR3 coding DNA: TGTGCCAGCAGCTTAACAGGGGCCCGGTACCAAGAGACCCAGTACTTC. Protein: CASSLTGARYQETQYF.